These 10 T cell receptor beta chains were all obtained from the same sample, sequenced in a study of shared T cell receptors in the human thymus. TCRdb's copy holds only in-frame clones and misses some; the assay was immunoSEQ multiplex PCR. The profile shows 700,000 or so clones, 80% to 90% of them singletons. These sequences were also reported in another study, on human thymus T cells.

The sequencing sample was made of thymocytes. The receptors come from a girl less than two years old with a congenital heart defect.

J is TRBJ1-2 and V is TRBV7-9; no clear D gene. CDR1 is SEHNR and CDR2 is FQNEAQ in the germline V gene (reference sequence). V was clipped by 1 base and J by 6 bases, with 9 bases between them. The CDR3 length is 13 residues. The DNA of the CDR3 is TGTGCCAGCAGCTTAGTAGCCAGCCATGGCTACACCTTC. Translated, it gives CASSLVASHGYTF.

The V call is TRBV5-1, the J call TRBJ1-1; the D gene is possibly TRBD1 (5 bases). Trimming stripped 8 bases from V and 4 bases from J, with 12 bases between. Germline V gene data show CDR1 as SGHRS and CDR2 as YFSETQ. This CDR3 has 12 amino acids. The CDR3: CASTGLGTEAFF. In DNA, the CDR3 is TGCGCCAGTACGGGACTGGGCACTGAAGCTTTCTTT.

The rearrangement joins TRBV6-4 to TRBJ1-2; 8 bases line up with TRBD1. This CDR3 comprises 17 residues. The V gene's germline CDR1 is MRHNA and CDR2 SNTAGT. Germline trimming cut 2 bases from V and 6 bases from J; bases unmatched to any gene: 14. CDR3 residues: CASSDRPHGQGSNGYTF. CDR3 bases: TGTGCCAGCAGTGACCGACCCCATGGACAGGGAAGTAATGGCTACACCTTC.

This rearrangement joins TRBV4-1 to TRBJ1-1; 9 positions match TRBD1. Germline V gene sequence: CDR1 MGHRA, CDR2 YSYEKL. The ends lost 0 bases at V and 7 bases at J; junction bases unmatched: 15. This CDR3 spans 18 amino acids. The CDR3 is CASSQDPGQGPWGSEAFF. The CDR3 DNA reads as TGCGCCAGCAGCCAAGACCCGGGACAGGGACCCTGGGGGAGTGAAGCTTTCTTT.

The rearrangement joins TRBV27 to TRBJ1-1; D unclear. V was cut by 7 bases and J by 11 bases, with 17 bases left in between. The CDR3 contains 12 residues. Germline CDR1 reads MNHEY; CDR2 reads SMNVEV (reference sequence). CDR3 nucleotide sequence: TGTGCCAGCACCACACCCCCCCTGAGGGCTTTCTTT. Protein: CASTTPPLRAFF.

The chain links TRBV11-2 to TRBJ2-2; 10 nucleotides agree with TRBD2. CDR1 and CDR2 from the germline V gene are SGHAT and FQNNGV. J gave up 5 bases and V 1 base, and 13 bases lay outside the gene matches. The CDR3 contains 19 residues. The CDR3 here is CASSLGVISGGVKTGELFF. In DNA, the CDR3 is TGTGCCAGCAGCTTAGGGGTAATCAGCGGGGGGGTGAAGACCGGGGAGCTGTTTTTT.

This rearrangement joins TRBV27 to TRBJ2-7; D is possibly TRBD1 (6 bases). Trimming took 4 bases from V and 0 from J, leaving 10 bases between them. The CDR3 covers 14 residues. Germline V lookup: CDR1 MNHEY, CDR2 SMNVEV (reference sequence). The CDR3 spells CASSSLRGSYEQYF. In DNA form, the CDR3 reads TGTGCCAGCAGTTCCCTCAGGGGCTCCTACGAGCAGTACTTC.

The rearrangement uses TRBV27 and TRBJ1-5; tentatively, D is TRBD1 (5 bases). This CDR3 has 16 residues. The germline V and J ends were trimmed by 5 bases and 4 bases, with 18 bases remaining between them. Germline lookup yields CDR1 MNHEY and CDR2 SMNVEV (reference sequence). The CDR3 DNA sequence: TGTGCCAGCAGTCCCAACGGGGGATGGGAAAATCAGCCCCAGCATTTT. Protein: CASSPNGGWENQPQHF.

The rearrangement joins TRBV11-2 to TRBJ1-2; the D is unclear. V was trimmed by 1 base and J by 8 bases, leaving 17 bases between them. CDR1 SGHAT and CDR2 FQNNGV come from the germline V gene. This CDR3 region has 15 residues. The CDR3 DNA follows: TGTGCCAGCAGCTTAGGCCCTCTAGGGCGGGGAGGCTACACCTTC. It is translated as CASSLGPLGRGGYTF.

This clone was observed a few times. V is TRBV7-9 and J is TRBJ1-2, with 7 bases aligning to TRBD1. The V and J ends lost 4 bases and 6 bases, in that order; junction bases with no gene match: 11. The V gene's germline CDR1 is SEHNR and CDR2 FQNEAQ (reference sequence). CDR3 size: 15 residues. In nucleotides, the CDR3 is TGTGCCAGCAGCTCACCCCCAGGGGGTATAAATGGCTACACCTTC. It specifies CASSSPPGGINGYTF.